This T cell receptor beta chain appears in the sequencing data of a study of T cells in Graves' hyperthyroidism and ophthalmopathy. Study-wide results and caveats: Within blood appeared most thyroid clonotypes that had expanded above 0.001.

Germline V lookup: CDR1 GTSNPN, CDR2 SVGIG (reference sequence). CDR3 length equals 13 residues. V lost 4 bases and J 11 bases, leaving 15 bases between the germline ends. The PBMCs studied were ones that came from roughly 9.4 ml fresh peripheral blood. Concerning this clonotype: The antigen remains undetermined.

The source material, RNA transcripts, was used to amplify TCR beta CDR3 regions. The primer set for the first-round RT-PCR of the TCR CDR3 was HTBI. TCRdb reprocessed the multiplex PCR reads via MiXCR and lists one record per CDR3 protein. The profile shows about 530,000 distinct CDR3 sequences, 17% of them singletons. The sample was blood. This chain connects TRBV30 to TRBJ1-6; no firm D call. The origin of this receptor is a woman younger than 30 with Graves' ophthalmopathy. This CDR3 is CAWKLGPEAPLHF. The CDR3 coding sequence is TGTGCCTGGAAGCTAGGTCCCGAGGCACCCCTCCACTTT.